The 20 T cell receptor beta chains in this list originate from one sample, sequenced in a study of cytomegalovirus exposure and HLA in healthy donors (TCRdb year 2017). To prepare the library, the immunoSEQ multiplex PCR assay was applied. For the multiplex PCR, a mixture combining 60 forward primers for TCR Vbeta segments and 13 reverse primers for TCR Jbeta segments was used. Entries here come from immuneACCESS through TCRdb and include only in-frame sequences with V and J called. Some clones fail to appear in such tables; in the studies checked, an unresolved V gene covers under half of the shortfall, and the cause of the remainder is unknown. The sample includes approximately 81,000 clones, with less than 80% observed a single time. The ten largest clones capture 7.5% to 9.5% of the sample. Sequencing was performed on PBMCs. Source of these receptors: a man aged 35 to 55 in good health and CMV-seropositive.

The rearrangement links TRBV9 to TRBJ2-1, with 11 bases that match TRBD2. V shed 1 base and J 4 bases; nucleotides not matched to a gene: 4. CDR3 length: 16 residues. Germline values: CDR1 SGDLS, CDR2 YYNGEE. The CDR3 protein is CASSVSGLAGYNEQFF. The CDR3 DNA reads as TGTGCCAGCAGCGTATCCGGACTAGCGGGTTACAATGAGCAGTTCTTC.

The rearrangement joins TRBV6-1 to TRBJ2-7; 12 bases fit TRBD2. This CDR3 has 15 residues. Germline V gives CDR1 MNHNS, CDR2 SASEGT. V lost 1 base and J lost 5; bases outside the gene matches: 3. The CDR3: CASSEVLAGGNEQYF. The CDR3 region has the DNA TGTGCCAGCAGTGAAGTGCTAGCGGGAGGGAACGAGCAGTACTTC.

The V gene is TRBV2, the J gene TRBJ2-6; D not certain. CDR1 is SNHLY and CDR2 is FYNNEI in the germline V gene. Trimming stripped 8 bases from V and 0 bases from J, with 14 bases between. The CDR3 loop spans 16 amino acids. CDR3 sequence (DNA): TGTGCCAGCGGTGGGCAGTCCCACTCTGGGGCCAACGTCCTGACTTTC. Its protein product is CASGGQSHSGANVLTF.

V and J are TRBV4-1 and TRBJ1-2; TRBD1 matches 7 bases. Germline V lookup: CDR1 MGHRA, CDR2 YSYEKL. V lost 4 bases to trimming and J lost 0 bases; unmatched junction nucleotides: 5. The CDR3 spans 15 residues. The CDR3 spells CASSPLGTANYGYTF. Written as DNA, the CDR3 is TGCGCCAGCAGCCCTCTGGGGACAGCTAACTATGGCTACACCTTC.

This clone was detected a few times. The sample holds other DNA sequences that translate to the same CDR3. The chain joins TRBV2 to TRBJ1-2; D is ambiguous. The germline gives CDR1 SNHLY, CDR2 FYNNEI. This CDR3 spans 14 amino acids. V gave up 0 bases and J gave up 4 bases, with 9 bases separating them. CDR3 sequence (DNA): TGTGCCAGCAGTGAAGCTGGAGTTGCCTATGGCTACACCTTC. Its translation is CASSEAGVAYGYTF.

CDR3 in amino acids: CASSLESGGSTEQFF. In DNA form, the CDR3 reads TGTGCCAGCAGCTTAGAGAGCGGGGGGTCAACAGAGCAGTTCTTC. The genes are TRBV7-7 and TRBJ2-1; 9 bases line up with TRBD2. This CDR3 spans 15 amino acids. Germline CDR1 is SSHAT and CDR2 is FNYEAQ (reference sequence). The junction had 8 bases not matched to a gene; V was cut back by 1 base and J by 10 bases.

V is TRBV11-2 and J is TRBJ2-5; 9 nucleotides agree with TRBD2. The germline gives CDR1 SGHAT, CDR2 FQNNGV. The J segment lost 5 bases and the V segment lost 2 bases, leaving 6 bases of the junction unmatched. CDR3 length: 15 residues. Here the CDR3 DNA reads TGTGCCAGCAGCTTACGAGCGGGAGGCTGGGAGACCCAGTACTTC. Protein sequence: CASSLRAGGWETQYF.

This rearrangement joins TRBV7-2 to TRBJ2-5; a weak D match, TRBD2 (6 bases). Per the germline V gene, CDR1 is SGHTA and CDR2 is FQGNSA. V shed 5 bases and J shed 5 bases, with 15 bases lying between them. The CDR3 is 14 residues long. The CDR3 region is CASSINSGKETQYF. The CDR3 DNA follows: TGTGCCAGCAGCATCAATAGCGGCAAGGAGACCCAGTACTTC.

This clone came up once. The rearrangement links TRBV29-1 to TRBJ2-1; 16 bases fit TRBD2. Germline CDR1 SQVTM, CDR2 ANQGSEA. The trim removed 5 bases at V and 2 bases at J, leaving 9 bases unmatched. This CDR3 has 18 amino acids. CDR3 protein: CSVRQGLAGGRPYNEQFF. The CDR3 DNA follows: TGCAGCGTTAGGCAGGGACTAGCGGGAGGGAGACCCTACAATGAGCAGTTCTTC.

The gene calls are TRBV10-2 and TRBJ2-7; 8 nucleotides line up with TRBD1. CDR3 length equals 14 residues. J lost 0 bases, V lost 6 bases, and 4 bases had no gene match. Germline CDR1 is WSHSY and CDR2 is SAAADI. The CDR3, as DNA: TGCGCCAGCAGGACAGGGGCAAGCTCCTACGAGCAGTACTTC. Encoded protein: CASRTGASSYEQYF.

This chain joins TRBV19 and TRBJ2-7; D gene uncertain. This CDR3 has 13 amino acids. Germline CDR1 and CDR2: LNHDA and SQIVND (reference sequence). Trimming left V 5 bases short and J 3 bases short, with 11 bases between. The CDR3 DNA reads TGTGCCAGTAGTCCCCCGCTAGGCTACGAGCAGTACTTC. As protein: CASSPPLGYEQYF.

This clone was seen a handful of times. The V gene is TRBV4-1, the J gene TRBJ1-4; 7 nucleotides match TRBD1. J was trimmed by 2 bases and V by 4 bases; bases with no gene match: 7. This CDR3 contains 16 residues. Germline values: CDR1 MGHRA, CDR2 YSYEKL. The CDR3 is CASSLTLGQTNEKLFF. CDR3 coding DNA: TGCGCCAGCAGCCTGACTCTGGGACAGACTAATGAAAAACTGTTTTTT.

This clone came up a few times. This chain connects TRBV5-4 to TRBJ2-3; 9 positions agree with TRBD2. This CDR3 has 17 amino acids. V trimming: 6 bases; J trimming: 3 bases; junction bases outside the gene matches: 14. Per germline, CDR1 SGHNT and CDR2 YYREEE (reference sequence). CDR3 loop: CASISGREGPDTDTQYF. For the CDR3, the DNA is TGTGCCAGCATCTCGGGGCGGGAGGGCCCAGATACAGATACGCAGTATTTT.

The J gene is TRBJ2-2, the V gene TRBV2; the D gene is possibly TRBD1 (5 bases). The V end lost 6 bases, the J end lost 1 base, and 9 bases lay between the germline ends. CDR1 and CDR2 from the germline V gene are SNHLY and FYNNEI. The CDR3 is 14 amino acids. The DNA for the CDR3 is TGTGCCAGCAGGATGGACAAGAACACCGGGGAGCTGTTTTTT. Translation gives CASRMDKNTGELFF. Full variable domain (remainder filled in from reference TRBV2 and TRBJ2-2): EPEVTQTPSHQVTQMGQEVILRCVPISNHLYFYWYRQILGQKVEFLVSFYNNEISEKSEIFDDQFSVERPDGSNFTLKIRSTKLEDSAMYFCASRMDKNTGELFFGEGSRLTVL.

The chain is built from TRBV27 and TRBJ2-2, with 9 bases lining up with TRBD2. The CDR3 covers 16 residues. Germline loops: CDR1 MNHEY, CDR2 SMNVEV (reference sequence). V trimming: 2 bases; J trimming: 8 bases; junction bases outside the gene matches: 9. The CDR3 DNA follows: TGTGCCAGCAGTTTAGTAAGCGGGGGGCCGATTGGGGAGCTGTTTTTT. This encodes CASSLVSGGPIGELFF.

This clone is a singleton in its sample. CDR3 sequence (DNA): TGCGCCAGCAGCGGGTCAGATACGCAGTATTTT. This encodes CASSGSDTQYF. V gene TRBV10-2 combines with J gene TRBJ2-3; D gene ambiguous. This CDR3 contains 11 residues. V was trimmed by 6 bases and J by 4 bases, leaving 5 bases between them. Per germline, CDR1 WSHSY and CDR2 SAAADI.

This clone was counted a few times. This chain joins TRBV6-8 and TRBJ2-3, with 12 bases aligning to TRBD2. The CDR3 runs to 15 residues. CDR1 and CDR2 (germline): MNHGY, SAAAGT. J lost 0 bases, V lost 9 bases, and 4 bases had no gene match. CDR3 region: CASPGTSGSTDTQYF. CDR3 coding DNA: TGTGCCAGTCCTGGGACTAGCGGGAGCACAGATACGCAGTATTTT.

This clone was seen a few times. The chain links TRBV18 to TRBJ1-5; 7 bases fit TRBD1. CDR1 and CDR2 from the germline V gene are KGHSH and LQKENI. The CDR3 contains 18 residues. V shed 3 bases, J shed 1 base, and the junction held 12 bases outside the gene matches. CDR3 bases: TGTGCCAGCTCACCCCCCGGGGCAGGGGGTCGGAGCAATCAGCCCCAGCATTTT. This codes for CASSPPGAGGRSNQPQHF. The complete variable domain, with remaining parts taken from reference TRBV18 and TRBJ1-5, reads NAGVMQNPRHLVRRRGQEARLRCSPMKGHSHVYWYRQLPEEGLKFMVYLQKENIIDESGMPKERFSAEFPKEGPSILRIQQVVRGDSAAYFCASSPPGAGGRSNQPQHFGDGTRLSIL.

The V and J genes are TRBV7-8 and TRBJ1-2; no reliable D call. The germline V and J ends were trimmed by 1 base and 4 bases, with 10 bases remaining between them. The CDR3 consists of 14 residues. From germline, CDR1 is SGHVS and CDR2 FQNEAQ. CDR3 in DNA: TGTGCCAGCAGCTTAGGGGCCGATACCTATGGCTACACCTTC. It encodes CASSLGADTYGYTF.

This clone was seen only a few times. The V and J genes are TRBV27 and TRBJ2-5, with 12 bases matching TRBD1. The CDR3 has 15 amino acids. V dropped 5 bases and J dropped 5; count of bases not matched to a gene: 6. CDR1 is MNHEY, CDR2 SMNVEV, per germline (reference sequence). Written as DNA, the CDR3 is TGTGCCAGCAGTACCGGGACAGGGGGCGCGGAGACCCAGTACTTC. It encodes CASSTGTGGAETQYF.